The TCR beta chain under discussion was sequenced for a study of blood T cell repertoires in COVID-19. Looking at the study overall: The United States, Italy and Spain provided the acute and convalescent COVID-19 samples. From T cells, B-cell-depleted T cells, or PBMCs came the material, which was cDNA or gDNA.

In the authors' workflow: Amplified reference gene primers provided the basis for estimating nucleated cell counts. This table comes from immunoSEQ multiplex PCR, and its TCRdb copy is limited to in-frame clones, with some not included. The DNA gave D and trimming, while V, J and clone size come from that table. The table records around 99,000 clones, around 83% of them present only once. Germline CDR1 reads MNHNY; CDR2 reads SVGAGI (reference sequence). The CDR3 totals 13 residues. V lost 6 bases and J 8 bases, leaving 14 bases between the germline ends. The sequencing sample was made of peripheral blood. The TCR comes from an older man with acute or convalescent COVID-19. The rearrangement joins TRBV6-6 to TRBJ1-5; no clear D. The CDR3 reads CASSPSSEEPQHF. The CDR3 DNA reads TGTGCCAGCAGCCCCTCCTCCGAGGAGCCCCAGCATTTT.